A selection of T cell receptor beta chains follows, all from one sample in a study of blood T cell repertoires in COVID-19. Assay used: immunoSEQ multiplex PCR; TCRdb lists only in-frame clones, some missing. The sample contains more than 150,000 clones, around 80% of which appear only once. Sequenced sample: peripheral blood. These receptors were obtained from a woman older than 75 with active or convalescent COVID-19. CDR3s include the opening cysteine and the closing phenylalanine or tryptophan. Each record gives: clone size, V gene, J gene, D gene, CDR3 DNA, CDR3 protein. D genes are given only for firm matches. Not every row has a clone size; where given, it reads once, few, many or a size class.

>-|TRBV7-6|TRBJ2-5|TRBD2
TGTGCCAGCAGCTATGCAGCGGGGGGGCGAGAGACCCAGTACTTC
CASSYAAGGRETQYF
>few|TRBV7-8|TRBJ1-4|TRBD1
TGTGCCAGCAGCTTAGCCGGGACAGGGGTCGTGGTAGAAAAACTGTTTTTT
CASSLAGTGVVVEKLFF
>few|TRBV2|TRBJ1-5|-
TGTGCCAGCAGTGGATCGACTGGCAATCAGCCCCAGCATTTT
CASSGSTGNQPQHF
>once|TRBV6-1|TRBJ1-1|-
TGTGCCAGCAGTGAATTACAGGACACTGAAGCTTTCTTT
CASSELQDTEAFF
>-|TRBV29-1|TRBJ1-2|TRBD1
TGCAGCTTCCCCGGGACAGCTCCTAACTATGGCTACACCTTC
CSFPGTAPNYGYTF
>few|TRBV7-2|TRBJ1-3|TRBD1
TGTGCCAGCAGCCCGGGACAGCCAAGAAACACCATATATTTT
CASSPGQPRNTIYF
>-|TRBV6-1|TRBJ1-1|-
TGTGCCAGCAGTGAAGCTCAGGCGAACACTGAAGCTTTCTTT
CASSEAQANTEAFF
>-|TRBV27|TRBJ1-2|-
TGTGCCAGCAGTTTGGAGGGCCGCTATGGCTACACCTTC
CASSLEGRYGYTF
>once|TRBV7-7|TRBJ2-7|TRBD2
TGTGCCAGCAGCCCCAGGCGGGGGGCGGAATTGTACGAGCAGTACTTC
CASSPRRGAELYEQYF
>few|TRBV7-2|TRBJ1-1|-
TGTGCCAGCAGCGTCGGACTCGCAAACACTGAAGCTTTCTTT
CASSVGLANTEAFF
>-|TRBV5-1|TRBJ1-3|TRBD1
TGCGCCAGCAGCTTGGTGGGACAGGCTGGAAACACCATATATTTT
CASSLVGQAGNTIYF
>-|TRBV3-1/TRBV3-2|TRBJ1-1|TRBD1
TGTGCCAGCAGCTCCAGGGGGGCGGCGAACACTGAAGCTTTCTTT
CASSSRGAANTEAFF
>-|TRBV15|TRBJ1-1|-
TGTGCCACCAGCAGAGATCTAAAGAACACTGAAGCTTTCTTT
CATSRDLKNTEAFF
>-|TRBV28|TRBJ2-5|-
TGTGCCAGCAGTTTATTTGGCCCGTTGACCCAGTACTTC
CASSLFGPLTQYF
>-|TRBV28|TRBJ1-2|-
TGTGCCAGCAGTGGGAGCGGGGGGATGTTGCACTATGGCTACACCTTC
CASSGSGGMLHYGYTF
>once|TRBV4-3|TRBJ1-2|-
TGCGCCAGCAGCCAACGCTTTGGGCAAATCGGGGATGGCTACACCTTC
CASSQRFGQIGDGYTF
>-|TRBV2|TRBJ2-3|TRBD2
TGTGCCAGCAGTGAAGCGCTTACTAGCGGGGGTGCGGATACGCAGTATTTT
CASSEALTSGGADTQYF
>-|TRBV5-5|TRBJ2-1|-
TGTGCCAGCAGCTTGTTGTTAGTTTCAGGGGCGAACAATGAGCAGTTCTTC
CASSLLLVSGANNEQFF
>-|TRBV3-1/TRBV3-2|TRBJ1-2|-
TGTGCCAGCAGCCCCTCACAAAATCAATATGGCTACACCTTC
CASSPSQNQYGYTF
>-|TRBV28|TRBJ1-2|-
TGTGCCAGCAATCAGAGGGCTAACTATGGCTACACCTTC
CASNQRANYGYTF
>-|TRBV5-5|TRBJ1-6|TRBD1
TGTGTCAGCAGCTATCTACAGGGGGCCGGAGGGTCACCCCTCCACTTT
CVSSYLQGAGGSPLHF
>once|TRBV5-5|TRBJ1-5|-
TGTGCCAGCAGCTTGCAGGGAAGGGGTCAGCCCCAGCATTTT
CASSLQGRGQPQHF
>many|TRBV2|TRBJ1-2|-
TGTGCCAGCAGTGAAGCGCCTTGGGGGGGCGATGGCTACACCTTC
CASSEAPWGGDGYTF
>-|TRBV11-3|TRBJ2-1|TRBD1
TGTGCCAGCAGCTTAGACGGACAGGGCTACAATGAGCAGTTCTTC
CASSLDGQGYNEQFF
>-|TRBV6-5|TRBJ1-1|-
TGTGCCAGCCCGGGGGAAGAGAGCACTGAAGCTTTCTTT
CASPGEESTEAFF
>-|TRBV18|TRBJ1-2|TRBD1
TGTGCCAGCTCACCGGGACAGAACAACTATGGCTACACCTTC
CASSPGQNNYGYTF
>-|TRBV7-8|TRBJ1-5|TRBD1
TGTGCCAGCACCGGGACAGATATGAGTCAGCCCCAGCATTTT
CASTGTDMSQPQHF
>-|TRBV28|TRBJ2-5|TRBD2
TGTGCCAGCAGTTTTCTAGCGGGGGAGGGGACCCAGTACTTC
CASSFLAGEGTQYF
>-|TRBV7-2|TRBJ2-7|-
TGTGCCAGCAGCTTAGGGACTGGGCTTACCCACTCCTACGAGCAGTACTTC
CASSLGTGLTHSYEQYF
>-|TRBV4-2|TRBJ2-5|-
TGTGCCAGCAGCCAAGATGGTACAGGACAAGAGACCCAGTACTTC
CASSQDGTGQETQYF
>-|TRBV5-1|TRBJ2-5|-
TGCGCCAGCACCATACAGGGAGGGGAGACCCAGTACTTC
CASTIQGGETQYF
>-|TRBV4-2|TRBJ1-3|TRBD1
TGTGCCAGCAGCCAAGCACAGGGGGCTGGAAACACCATATATTTT
CASSQAQGAGNTIYF
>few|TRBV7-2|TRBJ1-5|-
TGTGCCAGCAGCTTAAAGGGAGGAGGACCCCAGCATTTT
CASSLKGGGPQHF
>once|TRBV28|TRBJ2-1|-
TGTGCCAGCAGTTTAAATACAGTATCCTACAATGAGCAGTTCTTC
CASSLNTVSYNEQFF
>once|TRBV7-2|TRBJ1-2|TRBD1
TGTGCCAGCAGCTCAACCGGGACAGGGAACTATGGCTACACCTTC
CASSSTGTGNYGYTF
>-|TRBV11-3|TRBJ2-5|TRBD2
TGTGCCAGCAGCTCGAGGACTAGCGAAGAGACCCAGTACTTC
CASSSRTSEETQYF
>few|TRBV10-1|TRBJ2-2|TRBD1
TGCGCCCTCAAAGACAGGGCGCGCGGGGAGCTGTTTTTT
CALKDRARGELFF
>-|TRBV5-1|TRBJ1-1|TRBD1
TGCGCCAGCAGCGTATACCGGGACAGGGGATTGAACACTGAAGCTTTCTTT
CASSVYRDRGLNTEAFF
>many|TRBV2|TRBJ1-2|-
TGTGCCAGCTTCAGCCAGGGTGGGTCTGGCTACACCTTC
CASFSQGGSGYTF
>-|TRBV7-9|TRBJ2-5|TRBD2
TGTGCCAGCAGCCTGGGGACTAGCGGGGGAGCATACCAAGAGACCCAGTACTTC
CASSLGTSGGAYQETQYF
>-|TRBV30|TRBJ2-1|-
TGTGCCTGGAGTCGCCGGGGGACGTACAATGAGCAGTTCTTC
CAWSRRGTYNEQFF
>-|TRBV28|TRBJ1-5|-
TGTGCCAGCAGTTTATGGGGGGGTGGGCAGCCCCAGCATTTT
CASSLWGGGQPQHF
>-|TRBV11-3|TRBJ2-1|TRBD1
TGTGCCAGCAGCCCAGTAGGACAGGGACACTACAATGAGCAGTTCTTC
CASSPVGQGHYNEQFF
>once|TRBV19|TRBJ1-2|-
TGTGCCAGTAGTATAACAGGTCCAGCTAACTATGGCTACACCTTC
CASSITGPANYGYTF
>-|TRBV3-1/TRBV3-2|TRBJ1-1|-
TGTGCCAGCAGGCCTCTCCACGCCGGGTCTAAAGGCGACACTGAAGCTTTCTTT
CASRPLHAGSKGDTEAFF
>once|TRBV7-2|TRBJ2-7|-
TGTGCCAGCAGCTTTTATCAGGGCTCCTACGAGCAGTACTTC
CASSFYQGSYEQYF
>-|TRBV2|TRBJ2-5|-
TGTGCCAGCAAAGAGGAGGCGGAGACCCAGTACTTC
CASKEEAETQYF
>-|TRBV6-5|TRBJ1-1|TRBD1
TGTGCCAGCAGTTACTCTCCGGGACAGGGGGACACTGAAGCTTTCTTT
CASSYSPGQGDTEAFF
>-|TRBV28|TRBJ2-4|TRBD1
TGTGCCAGCAGTTTAGGGACAGGGGCTTCCGCGGGGGACATTCAGTACTTC
CASSLGTGASAGDIQYF
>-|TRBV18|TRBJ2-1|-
TGTGCCAGCTCACCAGGGTCAGGGAATAATAATGAGCAGTTCTTC
CASSPGSGNNNEQFF
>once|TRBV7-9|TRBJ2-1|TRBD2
TGTGCCAGCAGCTTAGCGGGGGGGTACGAGCAGTTCTTC
CASSLAGGYEQFF